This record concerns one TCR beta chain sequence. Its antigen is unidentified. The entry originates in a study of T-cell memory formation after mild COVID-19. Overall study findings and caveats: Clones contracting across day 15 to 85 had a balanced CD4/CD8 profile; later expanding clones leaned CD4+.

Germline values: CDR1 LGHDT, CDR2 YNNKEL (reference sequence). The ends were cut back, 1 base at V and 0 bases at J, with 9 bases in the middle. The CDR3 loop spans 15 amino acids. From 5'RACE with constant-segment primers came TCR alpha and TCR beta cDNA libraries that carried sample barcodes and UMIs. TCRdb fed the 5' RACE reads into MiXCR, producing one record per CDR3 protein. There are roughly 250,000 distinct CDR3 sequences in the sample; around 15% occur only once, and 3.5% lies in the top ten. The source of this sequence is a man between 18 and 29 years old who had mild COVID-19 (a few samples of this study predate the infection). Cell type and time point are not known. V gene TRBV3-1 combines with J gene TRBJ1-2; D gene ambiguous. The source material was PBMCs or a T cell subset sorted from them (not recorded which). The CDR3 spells CASSQGTVANYGYTF. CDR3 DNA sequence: TGTGCCAGCAGCCAAGGGACGGTAGCTAACTATGGCTACACCTTC.